The present entry profiles one T cell receptor (beta chain) with its context. No cognate antigen has been identified for it. Base-call qualities are not available, and no considerably larger clone is one nucleotide away. The source of the sample is a study of T cell responses to AZD1222 COVID-19 vaccine (dated by TCRdb to the early 2020s). With respect to the entire study: Because spike-specific TCR depth and breadth did not differ between the two schedules, AZD1222 recipients who got a second dose at roughly 4 weeks were pooled with those who got a second dose at roughly 12 weeks. A total of just over 230 trial participants underwent TCR sequencing, of whom 200 to 220 received two doses of AZD1222 and roughly 25 received two doses of the MenACWY control vaccine. Trial participants were enrolled by age into subgroups of 18-55, 56-69 and 70-plus years, and about 150, 27 and 61 TCR-sequenced participants, respectively, were included in these subgroups.

This specimen's time point label, interpreted: baseline before first vaccination. Vaccinee samples were obtained from the UK trials COV001 and COV002, which included a single-blind randomized controlled phase 2/3 trial of AZD1222 (ChAdOx1 nCoV-19) in healthy adults. For TCRbeta chain sequencing, PBMC samples were collected from trial participants at day 0 and at day 28 after the second dose. The CDR3 regions of human TCRbeta chains were subjected to immunosequencing. Regarding the original processing steps: Repertoire TCRs were matched against a reference library of SARS-CoV-2-specific TCRs generated with the MIRA antigen-specificity platform. Breadth meant the fraction of unique TCRs that were SARS-CoV-2-associated, whereas depth meant the fraction of total T cells that were SARS-CoV-2-associated. Using the MIRA data, every spike-specific TCR was mapped to the spike region that the TCR reacted to and assigned to either a CD4 or a CD8 class. Log10-transformed breadth and depth values were compared by one-way ANOVA with Sidak's multiple comparisons tests. As stored in TCRdb, this immuneACCESS dataset retains in-frame rearrangements with V and J assigned. A fraction of the clones does not appear; measured against another copy, unresolved V genes explain less than half of the discrepancy, and the remainder lacks a known reason. V and J calls plus clone size are reproduced from that table; the DNA served to infer D and trimming. The sample table lists about 170,000 clones, over 85% of them with a count of one. The ten largest clones take up around 1.6% of the sample.

From a lookup of the germline V gene, CDR1 and CDR2 are MNHNS and SASEGT. The CDR3 holds 16 amino acids from the cysteine to the phenylalanine. Of the read, only the CDR3 DNA is kept; its 48 bases are in frame from base 1. V sheds 2 bases and J sheds 0 bases, leaving 11 bases between their ends. Paper-wide results and their limitations: Most participants were white British and females outnumbered males, and the authors suggested that clonal diversity may have been underestimated. CD4 TCRs associated with the vaccine covered the entire spike protein, and the dominant responses were in regions 160-218 and 743-854. Because no samples from the day 14 peak response were available, repertoires could be characterized only after the peak T cell response. The 56-69-year group was small, and its depth increase did not reach significance, likely because of low power. Nearly half of unique spike-specific TCRs reportedly recognized epitopes outside regions mutated in the B.1.351 and B.1.1.7 variants. Conclusions about previously exposed vaccinees are limited, since just 6 or 7 AZD1222 recipients were seropositive for SARS-CoV-2 at baseline. After two AZD1222 doses, both the breadth and the depth of spike-specific TCRs were significantly higher than at day 0 and than in MenACWY recipients.

The origin of this receptor is an adult in good health. The chain links TRBV6-1 with TRBJ1-3; TRBD1 is a possible D gene, resting on 6 matching bases. Sequenced material: peripheral blood, taken on day 0 of AZD1222 vaccination. The sequenced DNA: TGTGCCAGCAGTGAAACCGTAGGGGGCTCTGGAAACACCATATATTTT. Translation gives CASSETVGGSGNTIYF.